This passage covers 23 T cell receptor beta chains from one sample sequenced in a study of persistence of HIV-infected CD4 T cells. Sequencing used immunoSEQ version 4 in survey mode. Clones were read by immunoSEQ multiplex PCR, and TCRdb kept only the in-frame ones, dropping some. The sample has about 36,000 clones; over 65% are singletons. An overlapping HIV-1 Gag peptide pool stimulated these cells at approximately 0.91 ug/peptide/mL. Sorted nonresponding memory CD4+ T cells were CD40L-negative, CD69-negative, CD45RO-high. Their target antigens are unknown. This specimen consisted of cultured CD4+ T cells from PBMCs, obtained from a patient who received antiretroviral therapy. These receptors originate from an adult with HIV. The donor label of this sample is uncertain.

This chain uses TRBV3-1 (or the pseudogene TRBV3-2) with TRBJ2-2, with D tentatively TRBD2 (6 bases). This CDR3 is 15 amino acids long. Between the trimmed V and J ends, which lost 2 bases and 5 bases, there was a span of 12 bases. Germline-derived CDR1 and CDR2 are LGHDT and YNNKEL (reference sequence). The CDR3 DNA follows: TGTGCCAGCAGCCAACGCGGGGCGGGTACCGGGGAGCTGTTTTTT. Translated: CASSQRGAGTGELFF.

The chain joins TRBV19 to TRBJ1-3; possibly TRBD1 for D (6 bases). Deletions cut 7 bases from V and 4 bases from J, with 20 bases between. The germline V gene has CDR1 LNHDA and CDR2 SQIVND (reference sequence). The CDR3 consists of 16 residues. The CDR3: CASMNPLEGVGNTIYF. The CDR3 DNA follows: TGTGCCAGTATGAACCCCCTTGAGGGGGTAGGAAACACCATATATTTT.

The chain has TRBV7-3 and TRBJ2-2; 7 bases are shared with TRBD1. Germline CDR1 SGHTA, CDR2 FQGTGA. The V gene end was trimmed by 5 bases and the J gene end by 3 bases; junction bases not matched to a gene: 9. The CDR3 covers 16 residues. CDR3 DNA sequence: TGTGCCAGCAGCCATACAGGGGCCCCTTACACCGGGGAGCTGTTTTTT. This encodes CASSHTGAPYTGELFF.

J is TRBJ2-7 and V is TRBV28; D is perhaps TRBD1 (6 bases). Trimming stripped 5 bases from V and 0 bases from J, with 14 bases between. Germline lookup yields CDR1 MDHEN and CDR2 SYDVKM. CDR3 length: 15 amino acids. The CDR3 is CASSGPGESSYEQYF. CDR3 sequence (DNA): TGTGCCAGCAGTGGGCCAGGGGAGAGCTCCTACGAGCAGTACTTC.

V and J are TRBV9 and TRBJ2-2; D call uncertain. The germline V and J ends were trimmed by 0 bases and 6 bases, with 6 bases remaining between them. The CDR3 is 13 amino acids. Germline V gives CDR1 SGDLS, CDR2 YYNGEE. The CDR3 reads CASSVASAGELFF. The CDR3 DNA is TGTGCCAGCAGCGTAGCTAGTGCCGGGGAGCTGTTTTTT.

The V gene is TRBV29-1, the J gene TRBJ2-3; D remains unclear. From germline, CDR1 is SQVTM and CDR2 ANQGSEA. The germline V and J ends were trimmed by 4 bases and 2 bases, with 7 bases remaining between them. There are 12 residues in the CDR3. In DNA form, the CDR3 reads TGCAGCGTTGGGCAGACCACAGATACGCAGTATTTT. It is translated as CSVGQTTDTQYF.

This sequence joins TRBV6-4 and TRBJ2-3; possibly TRBD1 for D (7 bases). Germline V gene lookup returns CDR1 MRHNA and CDR2 SNTAGT. V lost 7 bases and J lost 5, with 19 bases in between. The CDR3 is made up of 15 amino acids. The CDR3 DNA is TGTGCCAGCAAACCTGGAAGGGGGCGGGAAGATACGCAGTATTTT. Protein product: CASKPGRGREDTQYF.

J is TRBJ2-3 and V is TRBV7-6; TRBD1 agrees at 7 bases. V gave up 3 bases and J gave up 1 base; unmatched junction bases: 1. Looked up from germline, CDR1 is SGHVS and CDR2 is FNYEAQ. The CDR3 totals 14 residues. The CDR3 here is CASSLGQRTDTQYF. The CDR3 DNA reads as TGTGCCAGCAGCTTGGGACAGCGCACAGATACGCAGTATTTT.

The chain recombines TRBV24-1 with TRBJ2-7; D tentatively reads TRBD1 or TRBD2 (5 bases each). Germline assignment: CDR1 KGHDR and CDR2 SFDVKD. The CDR3 has 13 residues. Trimming took off 6 bases at V and 2 bases at J, with 10 bases between the two ends. The CDR3 is CATSHGTPYEQYF. The CDR3 DNA sequence: TGTGCCACCAGTCATGGGACCCCCTACGAGCAGTACTTC.

This chain connects TRBV9 to TRBJ1-2, with a weak D call TRBD1 (6 bases). V was shortened by 4 bases and J by 3 bases, with 13 bases between the two germline ends. Germline V gene data show CDR1 as SGDLS and CDR2 as YYNGEE. The CDR3 totals 14 residues. The CDR3 loop is CASSPQDSHYGYTF. The CDR3 coding sequence is TGTGCCAGCAGCCCCCAGGACAGCCACTATGGCTACACCTTC.

This clone was found once. V is TRBV28 and J is TRBJ2-2, with D uncertain. The CDR3 runs to 14 residues. CDR1 and CDR2 from the germline V gene are MDHEN and SYDVKM. Trimming took off 10 bases at V and 2 bases at J, with 14 bases between the two ends. The CDR3 coding sequence is TGTGCCACCATAGACAACTTAAACACCGGGGAGCTGTTTTTT. It yields the protein CATIDNLNTGELFF.

The chain has TRBV4-1 and TRBJ1-1; perhaps TRBD1 as D (6 bases). CDR3 length: 17 residues. The germline gives CDR1 MGHRA, CDR2 YSYEKL. Trimming removed 1 base at V and 0 bases at J, with 15 bases between. CDR3 nucleotides: TGCGCCAGCAGCCAAGGGGGGCCTTATAGAATGAACACTGAAGCTTTCTTT. It translates to CASSQGGPYRMNTEAFF.

This clone has just a few counts. V usage is TRBV3-1 (or the pseudogene TRBV3-2) and J usage is TRBJ2-2; D unresolved. CDR1 LGHDT and CDR2 YNNKEL come from the germline V gene (reference sequence). Trimming stripped 4 bases from V and 8 bases from J, with 8 bases between. This CDR3 spans 12 amino acids. CDR3 loop: CASSPQTGELFF. DNA of the CDR3: TGTGCCAGCAGCCCCCAGACTGGGGAGCTGTTTTTT.

V usage is TRBV6-5 and J usage is TRBJ2-2; a weak D match, TRBD1 (5 bases). The germline V gene encodes CDR1 MNHEY and CDR2 SVGAGI. The CDR3 covers 14 residues. V was clipped by 6 bases and J by 1 base, with 9 bases between them. The CDR3 sequence is CASRLQENTGELFF. CDR3 DNA: TGTGCCAGCAGGTTACAGGAGAACACCGGGGAGCTGTTTTTT.

The chain joins TRBV6-1 to TRBJ2-1; 12 positions agree with TRBD2. In germline, CDR1 is MNHNS, CDR2 SASEGT. Trimming cost V 6 bases and J 3 bases; bases outside gene matches: 9. The CDR3 loop spans 17 amino acids. CDR3 sequence (DNA): TGTGCCAGCAGGGAACTAGCGGGGGGCCGTTTCTACAATGAGCAGTTCTTC. Its protein product is CASRELAGGRFYNEQFF.

This chain links TRBV9 with TRBJ1-3, with 7 bases lining up with TRBD1. Germline assignment: CDR1 SGDLS and CDR2 YYNGEE. The CDR3 is 15 residues long. Trimming removed 3 bases from V and 2 bases from J; junction bases left unmatched: 5. The chain's CDR3 is CASSGADRAGNTIYF. DNA of the CDR3: TGTGCCAGCAGCGGGGCTGACAGGGCTGGAAACACCATATATTTT.

CDR3 DNA sequence: TGTGCCAGTAGTAGAATCGGCGAGGATGAAAAACTGTTTTTT. This codes for CASSRIGEDEKLFF. The chain links TRBV19 to TRBJ1-4; D is uncertain. The V and J ends lost 4 bases and 6 bases respectively, with 12 bases between them. The germline CDR1 and CDR2 sequences are LNHDA and SQIVND (reference sequence). The CDR3 is 14 residues long. The variable domain in full, with the rest retrieved from reference TRBV19 and TRBJ1-4, is DGGITQSPKYLFRKEGQNVTLSCEQNLNHDAMYWYRQDPGQGLRLIYYSQIVNDFQKGDIAEGYSVSREKKESFPLTVTSAQKNPTAFYLCASSRIGEDEKLFFGSGTQLSVL.

The V and J genes are TRBV5-1 and TRBJ2-4; 9 nucleotides line up with TRBD1. This CDR3 has 16 residues. Germline V lookup: CDR1 SGHRS, CDR2 YFSETQ. V lost 4 bases and J lost 0; bases outside the gene matches: 5. CDR3 bases: TGCGCCAGCAGCCCGAGGACAGGGGTAGCCAAAAACATTCAGTACTTC. Translation: CASSPRTGVAKNIQYF.

The chain couples TRBV5-4 to TRBJ1-6, with D hard to call. The CDR3 is 14 residues long. With 0 bases removed from V and 10 bases from J, the gap between germline ends came to 11 bases. Germline CDR1 reads SGHNT; CDR2 reads YYREEE (reference sequence). In DNA form, the CDR3 reads TGTGCCAGCAGCTTGGAAGGGAGTAACTCACCCCTCCACTTT. It specifies CASSLEGSNSPLHF. Variable domain in full (rest from reference TRBV5-4 and TRBJ1-6): ETGVTQSPTHLIKTRGQQVTLRCSSQSGHNTVSWYQQALGQGPQFIFQYYREEENGRGNFPPRFSGLQFPNYSSELNVNALELDDSALYLCASSLEGSNSPLHFGNGTRLTVT.

The V gene is TRBV6-5, the J gene TRBJ1-2; TRBD1 might be the D (5 bases). This CDR3 has 13 amino acids. Trimming removed 6 bases at V and 2 bases at J, with 10 bases between. Germline CDR1 MNHEY, CDR2 SVGAGI. The CDR3 DNA sequence: TGTGCCAGCAGCCCGCGGGGGAACTATGGCTACACCTTC. It is translated as CASSPRGNYGYTF.

The V gene is TRBV28, the J gene TRBJ2-3; 8 bases match TRBD1. Germline values: CDR1 MDHEN, CDR2 SYDVKM. The CDR3 runs to 16 residues. After removal of 5 bases from V and 2 bases from J, the junction contained 9 bases not matched to a gene. CDR3 DNA sequence: TGTGCCAGCAGTCATCAGGGGGCACAGAACACAGATACGCAGTATTTT. It is translated as CASSHQGAQNTDTQYF.

The rearrangement uses TRBV2 and TRBJ1-5; D not resolved. Trimming removed 7 bases at V and 0 bases at J, with 13 bases between. In germline, CDR1 is SNHLY, CDR2 FYNNEI. This CDR3 is 15 amino acids long. DNA of the CDR3: TGTGCCAGCAAAAATGGAGATACTAGCAATCAGCCCCAGCATTTT. It codes for CASKNGDTSNQPQHF.

The V and J genes are TRBV6-2 or TRBV6-3 and TRBJ2-4; the match to TRBD1 covers 10 bases. The CDR3 length is 15 residues. Per the germline V gene, CDR1 is MNHEY and CDR2 is SVGEGT. Trimming at V came to 4 bases and at J to 7 bases, leaving 7 bases not matched to a gene. CDR3 sequence: CASSSLDRGDNIQYF. In DNA, the CDR3 is TGTGCCAGCAGTTCCCTGGACAGGGGGGATAACATTCAGTACTTC.